The entry that follows covers one T cell receptor (beta chain) sequence. Per germline, CDR1 SNHLY and CDR2 FYNNEI. With 8 bases removed from V and 7 bases from J, the gap between germline ends came to 17 bases. There are 14 residues in the CDR3. The data originate from a study of cytomegalovirus exposure and HLA in healthy donors. The PCR had 60 Vbeta and 13 Jbeta primers. Sequencing used immunoSEQ multiplex PCR; TCRdb keeps in-frame clones, though not all of them. The sample lists 130,000 to 150,000 clones; around four fifths were seen once. The chain employs TRBV2 and TRBJ1-4; D is undetermined. Source material: PBMCs. The sequence was obtained from a man aged 30 to 45 in good health and CMV-seronegative. The CDR3 loop is CASRRREGVEKLFF. The CDR3 DNA reads TGTGCCAGCCGAAGGAGGGAGGGAGTTGAAAAACTGTTTTTT.